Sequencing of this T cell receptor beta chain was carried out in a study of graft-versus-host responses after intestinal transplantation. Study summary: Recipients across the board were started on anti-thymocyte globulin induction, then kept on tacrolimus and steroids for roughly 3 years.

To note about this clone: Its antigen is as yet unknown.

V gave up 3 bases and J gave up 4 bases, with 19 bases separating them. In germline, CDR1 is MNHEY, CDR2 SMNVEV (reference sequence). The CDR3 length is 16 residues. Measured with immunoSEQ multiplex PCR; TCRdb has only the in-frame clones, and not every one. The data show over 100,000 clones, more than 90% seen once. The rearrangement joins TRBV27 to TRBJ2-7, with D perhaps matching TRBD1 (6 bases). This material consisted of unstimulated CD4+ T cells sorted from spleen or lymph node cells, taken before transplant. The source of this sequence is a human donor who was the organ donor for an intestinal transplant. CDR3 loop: CASSFDSTPRGYEQYF. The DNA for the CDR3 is TGTGCCAGCAGTTTCGATTCGACTCCCAGGGGTTACGAGCAGTACTTC.